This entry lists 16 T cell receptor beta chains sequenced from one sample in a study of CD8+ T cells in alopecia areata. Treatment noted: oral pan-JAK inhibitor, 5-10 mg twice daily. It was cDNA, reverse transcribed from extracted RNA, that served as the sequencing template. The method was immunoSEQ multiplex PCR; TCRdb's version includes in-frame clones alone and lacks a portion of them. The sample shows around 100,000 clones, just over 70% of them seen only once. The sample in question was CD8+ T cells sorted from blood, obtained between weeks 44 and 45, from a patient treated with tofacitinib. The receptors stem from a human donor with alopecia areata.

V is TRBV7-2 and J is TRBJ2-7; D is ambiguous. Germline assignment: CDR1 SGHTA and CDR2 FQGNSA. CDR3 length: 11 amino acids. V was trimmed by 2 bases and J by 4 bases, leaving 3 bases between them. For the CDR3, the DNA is TGTGCCAGCAGCTTAAAATACGAGCAGTACTTC. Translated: CASSLKYEQYF.

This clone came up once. The CDR3 nucleotides are TGTGCCATCAGTGACCCACCAGAAGGACCGGGACAGTGGGACACTGAAGCTTTCTTT. This codes for CAISDPPEGPGQWDTEAFF. The chain carries TRBV10-3 and TRBJ1-1, with 7 nucleotides matching TRBD1. The CDR3 extends over 19 amino acids. Germline V lookup: CDR1 ENHRY, CDR2 SYGVKD. With V trimmed by 3 bases and J by 3 bases, 19 bases remained unmatched.

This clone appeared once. Written as DNA, the CDR3 is TGTGCCAGCAGTTACTCCTCGGGGGAGATCACCGGGGAGCTGTTTTTT. Translated: CASSYSSGEITGELFF. V is TRBV6-5 and J is TRBJ2-2, with a possible D match to TRBD2 (6 bases). V gave up 0 bases and J gave up 4 bases, with 12 bases separating them. The CDR3 consists of 16 residues. CDR1 is MNHEY, CDR2 SVGAGI, per germline.

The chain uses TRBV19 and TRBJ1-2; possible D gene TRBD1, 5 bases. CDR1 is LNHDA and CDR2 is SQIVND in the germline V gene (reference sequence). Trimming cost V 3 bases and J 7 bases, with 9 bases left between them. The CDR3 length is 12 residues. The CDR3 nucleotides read TGTGCCAGTAGTATTGGGGGGATTGGCTACACCTTC. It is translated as CASSIGGIGYTF.

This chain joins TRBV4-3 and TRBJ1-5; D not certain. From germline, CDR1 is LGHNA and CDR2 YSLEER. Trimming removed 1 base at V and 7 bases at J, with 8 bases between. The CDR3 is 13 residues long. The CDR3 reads CASSQATRQPQHF. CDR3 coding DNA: TGCGCCAGCAGCCAAGCTACACGGCAGCCCCAGCATTTT.

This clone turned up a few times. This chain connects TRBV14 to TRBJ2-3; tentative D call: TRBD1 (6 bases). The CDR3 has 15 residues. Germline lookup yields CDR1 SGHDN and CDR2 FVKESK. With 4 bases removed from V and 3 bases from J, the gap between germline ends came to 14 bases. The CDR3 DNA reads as TGTGCCAGCAGCCCTTGGGGGCGTGGGACAGATACGCAGTATTTT. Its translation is CASSPWGRGTDTQYF.

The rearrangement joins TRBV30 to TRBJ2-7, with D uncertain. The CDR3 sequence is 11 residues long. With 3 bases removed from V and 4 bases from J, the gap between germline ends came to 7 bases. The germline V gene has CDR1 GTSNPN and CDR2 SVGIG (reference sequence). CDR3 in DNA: TGTGCCTGGAGGTTAGGGTACGAGCAGTACTTC. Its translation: CAWRLGYEQYF.

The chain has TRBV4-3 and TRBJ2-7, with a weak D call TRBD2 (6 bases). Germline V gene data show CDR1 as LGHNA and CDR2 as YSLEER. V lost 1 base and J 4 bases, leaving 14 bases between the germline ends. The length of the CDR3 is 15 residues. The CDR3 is CASSQAFAGGYEQYF. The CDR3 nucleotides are TGCGCCAGCAGCCAAGCTTTCGCCGGGGGTTACGAGCAGTACTTC.

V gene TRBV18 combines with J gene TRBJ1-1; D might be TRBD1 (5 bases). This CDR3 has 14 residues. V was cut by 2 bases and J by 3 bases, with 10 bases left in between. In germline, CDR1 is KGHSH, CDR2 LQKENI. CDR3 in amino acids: CASSPTGVDTEAFF. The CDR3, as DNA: TGTGCCAGCTCACCAACGGGGGTGGACACTGAAGCTTTCTTT.

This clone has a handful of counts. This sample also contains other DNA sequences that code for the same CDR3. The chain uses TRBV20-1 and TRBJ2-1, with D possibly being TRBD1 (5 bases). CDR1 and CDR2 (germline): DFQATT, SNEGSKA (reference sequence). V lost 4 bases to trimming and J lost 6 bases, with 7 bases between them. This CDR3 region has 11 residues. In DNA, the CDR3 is TGCAGTGCTAAAAGGGGCAATGAGCAGTTCTTC. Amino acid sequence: CSAKRGNEQFF.

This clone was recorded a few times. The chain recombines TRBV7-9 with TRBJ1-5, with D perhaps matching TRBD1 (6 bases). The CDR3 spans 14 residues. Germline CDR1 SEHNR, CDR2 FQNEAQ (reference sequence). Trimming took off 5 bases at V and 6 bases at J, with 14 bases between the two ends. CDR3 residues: CASSPGGGAQPQHF. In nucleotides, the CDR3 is TGTGCCAGCAGCCCGGGAGGGGGGGCTCAGCCCCAGCATTTT.

Here the CDR3 DNA reads TGCGCCAGCAGCCCTGACAGGGGGTATGGCTACACCTTC. Translation gives CASSPDRGYGYTF. This chain uses TRBV5-1 with TRBJ1-2; 9 nucleotides match TRBD1. CDR1 and CDR2 from the germline V gene are SGHRS and YFSETQ. The trim removed 4 bases at V and 5 bases at J, leaving 3 bases unmatched. The CDR3 is 13 amino acids. Complete variable domain (other parts from reference TRBV5-1 and TRBJ1-2): KAGVTQTPRYLIKTRGQQVTLSCSPISGHRSVSWYQQTPGQGLQFLFEYFSETQRNKGNFPGRFSGRQFSNSRSEMNVSTLELGDSALYLCASSPDRGYGYTFGSGTRLTVV.

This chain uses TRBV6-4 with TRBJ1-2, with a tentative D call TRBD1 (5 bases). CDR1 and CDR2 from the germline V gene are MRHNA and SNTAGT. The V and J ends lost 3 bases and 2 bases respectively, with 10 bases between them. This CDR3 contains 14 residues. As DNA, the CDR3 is TGTGCCAGCAGTGAGGGTGCAGGGAACTATGGCTACACCTTC. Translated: CASSEGAGNYGYTF.

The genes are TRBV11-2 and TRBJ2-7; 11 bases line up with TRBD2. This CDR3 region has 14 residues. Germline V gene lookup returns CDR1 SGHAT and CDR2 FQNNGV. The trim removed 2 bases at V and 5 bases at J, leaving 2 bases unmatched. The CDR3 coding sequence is TGTGCCAGCAGCTTACAACTAGCGGGGGACGAGCAGTACTTC. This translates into CASSLQLAGDEQYF.

The CDR3 is CASSLEGGFNQPQHF. Here the CDR3 DNA reads TGCGCCAGCAGCTTGGAAGGAGGATTTAATCAGCCCCAGCATTTT. The V call is TRBV5-1, the J call TRBJ1-5, with D uncertain. CDR3 size: 15 residues. CDR1 and CDR2 from the germline V gene are SGHRS and YFSETQ. The ends were cut back, 0 bases at V and 4 bases at J, with 11 bases in the middle.

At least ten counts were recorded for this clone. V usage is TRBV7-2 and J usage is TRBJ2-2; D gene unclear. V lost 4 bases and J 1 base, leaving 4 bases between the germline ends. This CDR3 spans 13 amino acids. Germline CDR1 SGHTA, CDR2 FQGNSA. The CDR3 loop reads CASSSRNTGELFF. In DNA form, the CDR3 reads TGTGCCAGCAGCTCCCGGAACACCGGGGAGCTGTTTTTT.